This is a list of T cell receptor beta chains from one sample in a study of T cells after yellow fever vaccination. TCRdb itself ran the 5' RACE reads through MiXCR, one entry per CDR3 protein. This table has 50,000 to 65,000 distinct CDR3 sequences, around 6.7% appearing once. The sequencing here drew on CD8+ T cells not binding an NS4B(214-222) dextramer, sorted from PBMCs, taken about 41 days after the first yellow fever vaccination. Source of these receptors: a man younger than 30 who received the YFV17D yellow fever vaccine. Each CDR3 is given with its conserved first and last residue. The D gene is left open where the match is weak. Clone size is given for some rows only: seen once, a few or many times, or a class if the clone is expanded.

len: 14; j_gene: TRBJ1-1; v_gene: TRBV6-1; abundance: .; d_gene: .; CDR3aa: CASSPGGGNTEAFF; CDR3nt: TGTGCCAGCAGCCCCGGCGGAGGGAACACTGAAGCTTTCTTT
len: 20; j_gene: TRBJ2-3; v_gene: TRBV2; abundance: few; d_gene: TRBD2; CDR3aa: CASSQPLITSGGLFGDTQYF; CDR3nt: TGTGCCAGCAGCCAACCTCTTATTACTAGCGGGGGTCTGTTTGGAGATACGCAGTATTTT
len: 15; j_gene: TRBJ1-5; v_gene: TRBV20-1; abundance: few; d_gene: .; CDR3aa: CSARVRGVGNQPQHF; CDR3nt: TGCAGTGCTAGAGTTCGGGGGGTGGGCAATCAGCCCCAGCATTTT
len: 14; j_gene: TRBJ1-1; v_gene: TRBV13; abundance: many; d_gene: .; CDR3aa: CASSFMNLNTEAFF; CDR3nt: TGTGCCAGCAGCTTTATGAATCTGAACACTGAAGCTTTCTTT
len: 15; j_gene: TRBJ2-7; v_gene: TRBV3-1; abundance: many; d_gene: .; CDR3aa: CASSPPDYGKNEQYF; CDR3nt: TGTGCCAGCAGCCCCCCGGACTACGGGAAAAACGAGCAGTACTTC
len: 15; j_gene: TRBJ2-1; v_gene: TRBV19; abundance: few; d_gene: .; CDR3aa: CASKRAVSSYNEQFF; CDR3nt: TGTGCCAGTAAGAGGGCAGTGTCCTCCTACAATGAGCAGTTCTTC
len: 14; j_gene: TRBJ2-7; v_gene: TRBV20-1; abundance: many; d_gene: TRBD1; CDR3aa: CSATDPGQAYEQYF; CDR3nt: TGCAGTGCAACCGATCCGGGACAGGCCTACGAGCAGTACTTC
len: 15; j_gene: TRBJ1-5; v_gene: TRBV12-3/TRBV12-4; abundance: many; d_gene: .; CDR3aa: CASSLAGPLPQPQHF; CDR3nt: TGTGCCAGCAGTTTAGCAGGGCCACTCCCTCAGCCCCAGCATTTT
len: 11; j_gene: TRBJ2-1; v_gene: TRBV6-1; abundance: many; d_gene: TRBD1; CDR3aa: CASRQGHEQFF; CDR3nt: TGTGCCAGCCGACAGGGTCATGAGCAGTTCTTC
len: 16; j_gene: TRBJ2-2; v_gene: TRBV20-1; abundance: .; d_gene: TRBD1; CDR3aa: CSARDGDRGDTGELFF; CDR3nt: TGCAGTGCTAGAGATGGGGACAGGGGCGACACCGGGGAGCTGTTTTTT
len: 16; j_gene: TRBJ2-1; v_gene: TRBV11-1; abundance: few; d_gene: .; CDR3aa: CASSPVYRYYYNEQFF; CDR3nt: TGTGCCAGCAGCCCTGTATACAGGTACTACTACAATGAGCAGTTCTTC
len: 15; j_gene: TRBJ2-1; v_gene: TRBV7-6; abundance: few; d_gene: .; CDR3aa: CASGGKTVSYNEQFF; CDR3nt: TGTGCCAGCGGGGGGAAAACCGTCTCCTACAATGAGCAGTTCTTC
len: 15; j_gene: TRBJ2-2; v_gene: TRBV6-1; abundance: few; d_gene: TRBD2; CDR3aa: CASRPTSGSTGELFF; CDR3nt: TGTGCCAGCAGACCAACTAGCGGGTCCACCGGGGAGCTGTTTTTT
len: 13; j_gene: TRBJ2-7; v_gene: TRBV29-1; abundance: many; d_gene: TRBD1; CDR3aa: CSARTGGTYEQYF; CDR3nt: TGCAGCGCAAGGACAGGGGGCACCTACGAGCAGTACTTC
len: 17; j_gene: TRBJ2-3; v_gene: TRBV5-1; abundance: many; d_gene: .; CDR3aa: CASSLEQALKFTDTQYF; CDR3nt: TGCGCCAGCAGCTTGGAGCAGGCATTAAAATTCACAGATACGCAGTATTTT
len: 14; j_gene: TRBJ2-5; v_gene: TRBV7-9; abundance: few; d_gene: .; CDR3aa: CASSSPRDRETQYF; CDR3nt: TGTGCCAGCAGTAGTCCCAGGGACCGGGAGACCCAGTACTTC
len: 18; j_gene: TRBJ2-1; v_gene: TRBV11-2; abundance: many; d_gene: TRBD2; CDR3aa: CASSLVGRGGGGYNEQFF; CDR3nt: TGTGCCAGCAGCTTAGTCGGGCGCGGGGGAGGAGGGTACAATGAGCAGTTCTTC
len: 15; j_gene: TRBJ2-5; v_gene: TRBV29-1; abundance: many; d_gene: TRBD2; CDR3aa: CSVDSGTRGGETQYF; CDR3nt: TGCAGCGTTGACTCCGGGACTAGGGGTGGAGAGACCCAGTACTTC
len: 18; j_gene: TRBJ1-3; v_gene: TRBV20-1; abundance: .; d_gene: .; CDR3aa: CSARVPSSLHGSGNTIYF; CDR3nt: TGCAGTGCTAGAGTTCCATCCTCCCTCCACGGTTCTGGAAACACCATATATTTT
len: 13; j_gene: TRBJ1-6; v_gene: TRBV5-5; abundance: .; d_gene: .; CDR3aa: CASSSGTLPPLHF; CDR3nt: TGTGCCAGCAGTTCCGGGACATTGCCACCCCTCCACTTT
len: 21; j_gene: TRBJ1-5; v_gene: TRBV21-1; abundance: .; d_gene: .; CDR3aa: CASKRREGLNYLITSNQPQHF; CDR3nt: TGTGCCAGCAAACGGAGGGAGGGGTTGAATTATCTTATAACTAGCAATCAGCCCCAGCATTTT
len: 12; j_gene: TRBJ1-3; v_gene: TRBV6-5; abundance: few; d_gene: .; CDR3aa: CASTDLGNTIYF; CDR3nt: TGTGCCAGTACAGATTTAGGAAACACCATATATTTT
len: 16; j_gene: TRBJ1-2; v_gene: TRBV7-9; abundance: .; d_gene: TRBD1; CDR3aa: CASSILNFRGLDGYTF; CDR3nt: TGTGCCAGCAGCATCTTAAATTTCAGGGGGCTGGATGGCTACACCTTC
len: 18; j_gene: TRBJ2-1; v_gene: TRBV30; abundance: few; d_gene: TRBD2; CDR3aa: CAWSGAGLAGGSYNEQFF; CDR3nt: TGTGCCTGGAGTGGGGCGGGACTAGCGGGGGGCTCCTACAATGAGCAGTTCTTC
len: 14; j_gene: TRBJ2-7; v_gene: TRBV19; abundance: .; d_gene: .; CDR3aa: CASGLGRGSYEQYF; CDR3nt: TGTGCCAGTGGCTTGGGCAGGGGAAGCTACGAGCAGTACTTC
len: 15; j_gene: TRBJ2-2; v_gene: TRBV19; abundance: .; d_gene: .; CDR3aa: CASSPEGIAGGELFF; CDR3nt: TGTGCCAGTAGTCCCGAGGGGATCGCGGGCGGGGAGCTGTTTTTT
len: 13; j_gene: TRBJ1-1; v_gene: TRBV5-5; abundance: few; d_gene: .; CDR3aa: CASSPGSYTEAFF; CDR3nt: TGTGCCAGCAGCCCTGGGAGCTACACTGAAGCTTTCTTT
len: 13; j_gene: TRBJ1-5; v_gene: TRBV13; abundance: .; d_gene: .; CDR3aa: CASSPRGDQPQHF; CDR3nt: TGTGCCAGCAGCCCACGGGGAGACCAGCCCCAGCATTTT
len: 16; j_gene: TRBJ2-2; v_gene: TRBV12-3/TRBV12-4; abundance: few; d_gene: .; CDR3aa: CASTRRGKANTGELFF; CDR3nt: TGTGCCAGCACCCGCCGCGGAAAAGCGAACACCGGGGAGCTGTTTTTT
len: 18; j_gene: TRBJ2-6; v_gene: TRBV3-1; abundance: .; d_gene: .; CDR3aa: CASSRDWDRFDRANVLTF; CDR3nt: TGTGCCAGCAGCCGGGACTGGGACAGATTTGATCGGGCCAACGTCCTGACTTTC
len: 16; j_gene: TRBJ2-3; v_gene: TRBV5-2; abundance: .; d_gene: .; CDR3aa: CASTLRAGAETDTQYF; CDR3nt: TGTGCCAGCACCTTGAGAGCGGGGGCGGAGACAGATACGCAGTATTTT
len: 14; j_gene: TRBJ1-1; v_gene: TRBV12-3/TRBV12-4; abundance: .; d_gene: .; CDR3aa: CASSLIQVNTEAFF; CDR3nt: TGTGCCAGCAGTTTAATACAGGTGAACACTGAAGCTTTCTTT
len: 12; j_gene: TRBJ2-3; v_gene: TRBV25-1; abundance: few; d_gene: .; CDR3aa: CASSESLGSEYF; CDR3nt: TGTGCCAGCAGTGAATCTCTAGGGTCGGAGTATTTT
len: 14; j_gene: TRBJ2-7; v_gene: TRBV5-1; abundance: many; d_gene: TRBD1; CDR3aa: CASSPGTGSYEQYF; CDR3nt: TGCGCCAGCAGCCCCGGGACAGGGTCCTACGAGCAGTACTTC
len: 15; j_gene: TRBJ1-2; v_gene: TRBV6-5; abundance: few; d_gene: TRBD1; CDR3aa: CASSYSKTGGTGYTF; CDR3nt: TGTGCCAGCAGTTACTCCAAGACAGGGGGTACTGGCTACACCTTC
len: 17; j_gene: TRBJ2-3; v_gene: TRBV7-9; abundance: few; d_gene: TRBD1; CDR3aa: CASSPSPGQGRTDTQYF; CDR3nt: TGTGCCAGCAGCCCGTCCCCCGGACAGGGGCGCACAGATACGCAGTATTTT
len: 15; j_gene: TRBJ2-3; v_gene: TRBV27; abundance: .; d_gene: TRBD2; CDR3aa: CARSPRLAGGYTQYF; CDR3nt: TGTGCCAGAAGTCCCCGACTAGCGGGGGGCTATACGCAGTATTTT
len: 15; j_gene: TRBJ1-3; v_gene: TRBV6-5; abundance: few; d_gene: .; CDR3aa: CASSYWDDSGNAIYF; CDR3nt: TGTGCCAGCAGTTACTGGGACGACTCTGGAAACGCCATATATTTT
len: 15; j_gene: TRBJ1-5; v_gene: TRBV18; abundance: few; d_gene: TRBD1; CDR3aa: CASSETGGIHQPQHF; CDR3nt: TGTGCCAGCTCTGAAACAGGGGGAATACATCAGCCCCAGCATTTT
len: 13; j_gene: TRBJ2-1; v_gene: TRBV19; abundance: few; d_gene: TRBD2; CDR3aa: CASSIMGLAEQFF; CDR3nt: TGTGCCAGTAGTATCATGGGACTAGCTGAGCAGTTCTTC
len: 15; j_gene: TRBJ2-5; v_gene: TRBV14; abundance: many; d_gene: TRBD1; CDR3aa: CASSTGQGRQETQYF; CDR3nt: TGTGCCAGCAGCACAGGACAGGGAAGACAAGAGACCCAGTACTTC
len: 13; j_gene: TRBJ1-2; v_gene: TRBV6-5; abundance: .; d_gene: .; CDR3aa: CASSYVGNYGYTF; CDR3nt: TGTGCCAGCAGTTACGTGGGTAACTATGGCTACACCTTC
len: 12; j_gene: TRBJ2-1; v_gene: TRBV12-3/TRBV12-4; abundance: many; d_gene: .; CDR3aa: CASSPTGSEQFF; CDR3nt: TGTGCCAGCAGTCCAACCGGCTCGGAGCAGTTCTTC
len: 14; j_gene: TRBJ2-2; v_gene: TRBV9; abundance: .; d_gene: .; CDR3aa: CASSVWWYTGELFF; CDR3nt: TGTGCCAGCAGCGTTTGGTGGTACACCGGGGAGCTGTTTTTT
len: 13; j_gene: TRBJ1-5; v_gene: TRBV19; abundance: few; d_gene: .; CDR3aa: CASSNWEGQPQHF; CDR3nt: TGTGCCAGTAGTAACTGGGAGGGGCAGCCCCAGCATTTT
len: 17; j_gene: TRBJ2-1; v_gene: TRBV29-1; abundance: few; d_gene: .; CDR3aa: CSVDRASESSSYNEQFF; CDR3nt: TGCAGCGTTGATCGCGCCAGCGAATCGAGCTCCTACAATGAGCAGTTCTTC
len: 13; j_gene: TRBJ1-1; v_gene: TRBV29-1; abundance: many; d_gene: .; CDR3aa: CSVEPRDDTEAFF; CDR3nt: TGCAGCGTTGAACCCAGGGACGACACTGAAGCTTTCTTT
len: 14; j_gene: TRBJ2-2; v_gene: TRBV7-9; abundance: .; d_gene: .; CDR3aa: CASSSDPNTGELFF; CDR3nt: TGTGCCAGCAGCTCGGACCCGAACACCGGGGAGCTGTTTTTT
len: 18; j_gene: TRBJ1-1; v_gene: TRBV6-5; abundance: many; d_gene: TRBD1; CDR3aa: CASSYQKITGELNTEAFF; CDR3nt: TGTGCCAGCAGTTACCAGAAAATCACAGGGGAGTTGAACACTGAAGCTTTCTTT
len: 14; j_gene: TRBJ1-2; v_gene: TRBV4-1; abundance: few; d_gene: .; CDR3aa: CASSQLPTQGVSTF; CDR3nt: TGCGCCAGCAGCCAACTACCGACACAGGGAGTTAGCACCTTC
len: 19; j_gene: TRBJ2-3; v_gene: TRBV11-2; abundance: few; d_gene: TRBD1; CDR3aa: CASSPDRPTTGDRGDTQYF; CDR3nt: TGTGCCAGCAGCCCGGACCGCCCCACGACAGGGGATCGGGGAGATACGCAGTATTTT
len: 14; j_gene: TRBJ1-1; v_gene: TRBV4-3; abundance: many; d_gene: .; CDR3aa: CASSPAGRNTEAFF; CDR3nt: TGCGCCAGCAGCCCCGCAGGGAGGAACACTGAAGCTTTCTTT
len: 14; j_gene: TRBJ1-1; v_gene: TRBV5-1; abundance: few; d_gene: .; CDR3aa: CASSSGPRDTEAFF; CDR3nt: TGCGCCAGCAGCTCCGGACCAAGGGACACTGAAGCTTTCTTT
len: 17; j_gene: TRBJ2-3; v_gene: TRBV6-5; abundance: many; d_gene: .; CDR3aa: CASSSPGTFSRQDTQYF; CDR3nt: TGTGCCAGCAGTTCCCCCGGGACTTTTTCTCGCCAAGATACGCAGTATTTT
len: 14; j_gene: TRBJ2-4; v_gene: TRBV4-3; abundance: few; d_gene: .; CDR3aa: CASSQALAKNIQYF; CDR3nt: TGCGCCAGCAGCCAAGCACTAGCCAAAAACATTCAGTACTTC
len: 13; j_gene: TRBJ2-1; v_gene: TRBV5-6; abundance: few; d_gene: .; CDR3aa: CASSLGSHGEQFF; CDR3nt: TGTGCCAGCAGCTTGGGGTCGCACGGTGAGCAGTTCTTC